The 18 T cell receptor beta chains below all came from one sample that was sequenced in a study of neurological immune-mediated disorders. Time point given: longitudinal time-point 3. TCRdb redid the calling of the 5' RACE reads with MiXCR, one entry per CDR3 protein. The data show about 81,000 distinct CDR3 sequences, 3.5% to 4.5% seen once. Sequencing input: PBMCs. Receptors were obtained from an older woman with multiple sclerosis.

In this sample, this clonotype turned up many times. This rearrangement joins TRBV7-9 to TRBJ2-7; 12 bases line up with TRBD1. CDR3 length: 16 amino acids. J gave up 6 bases and V 5 bases, and 11 bases lay outside the gene matches. Germline V lookup: CDR1 SEHNR, CDR2 FQNEAQ (reference sequence). The CDR3 coding sequence is TGTGCCAGCAGCCCACCCGGGACAGGGGGCATGTTCGAGCAGTACTTC. Amino acids: CASSPPGTGGMFEQYF.

Note on this clonotype: Since a much larger clone is just one base distant, this may be a read error. The J gene is TRBJ2-2, the V gene TRBV5-1, with D perhaps matching TRBD1 or TRBD2 (5 bases each). The germline V gene has CDR1 SGHRS and CDR2 YFSETQ. V lost 6 bases, J lost 4 bases, and 13 bases lay in between. The CDR3 loop spans 14 amino acids. DNA of the CDR3: TGCGCCAGCACCAGGGATGGAGGCACCGGGGAGCTGTTTTTT. Translated, it gives CASTRDGGTGELFF.

This clonotype was counted ten times or more. The CDR3 DNA follows: TGCAGCGTAGCCGTACTAGCGGCGCAAGAGACCCAGTACTTC. It is translated as CSVAVLAAQETQYF. The rearrangement links TRBV29-1 to TRBJ2-5, with 8 bases matching TRBD2. CDR1 is SQVTM and CDR2 is ANQGSEA in the germline V gene. The CDR3 length is 14 residues. The ends lost 6 bases at V and 2 bases at J; junction bases unmatched: 8.

This clonotype was detected ten times or more. The J gene is TRBJ2-7, the V gene TRBV29-1; D may be TRBD2 (5 bases). The CDR3 covers 12 residues. The V gene lost 2 bases and the J gene lost 4 bases, with 9 bases spanning the gap. The V gene's germline CDR1 is SQVTM and CDR2 ANQGSEA. CDR3 residues: CSVEMGGYEQYF. Written as DNA, the CDR3 is TGCAGCGTTGAAATGGGCGGGTACGAGCAGTACTTC.

This clonotype was counted ten times or more. CDR3 residues: CASSLAAGELFF. DNA for the CDR3: TGCGCCAGCAGCTTGGCCGCCGGGGAGCTGTTTTTT. The genes are TRBV5-1 and TRBJ2-2; D gene ambiguous. The CDR3 is 12 amino acids. The V gene's germline CDR1 is SGHRS and CDR2 YFSETQ. V lost 0 bases to trimming and J lost 6 bases, with 3 bases between them. The full variable domain, in which reference TRBV5-1 and TRBJ2-2 provide the parts outside the CDR3, is KAGVTQTPRYLIKTRGQQVTLSCSPISGHRSVSWYQQTPGQGLQFLFEYFSETQRNKGNFPGRFSGRQFSNSRSEMNVSTLELGDSALYLCASSLAAGELFFGEGSRLTVL.

This clonotype was seen at least ten times. This rearrangement joins TRBV28 to TRBJ2-3; TRBD1 matches at 8 bases. V was clipped by 1 base and J by 4 bases; unmatched bases: 10. The CDR3 extends over 17 amino acids. The V gene's germline CDR1 is MDHEN and CDR2 SYDVKM. The CDR3 here is CASSLLAGGSIADTQYF. The CDR3 DNA is TGTGCCAGCAGTTTATTGGCAGGGGGCTCTATCGCAGATACGCAGTATTTT.

This clonotype was observed many times. The rearrangement joins TRBV5-1 to TRBJ1-1, with D possibly TRBD1 on 6 matching bases. Germline loops: CDR1 SGHRS, CDR2 YFSETQ. V was cut by 4 bases and J by 2 bases, with 12 bases left in between. CDR3 length equals 14 residues. The CDR3 sequence is CASSPAQGNTEAFF. CDR3 bases: TGCGCCAGCAGCCCGGCACAGGGAAACACTGAAGCTTTCTTT.

At least ten counts were recorded for this clonotype. V gene TRBV7-8 combines with J gene TRBJ1-1; no clear D. Trimming shortened V by 7 bases and J by 1 base, and 19 bases separated the two germline ends. This CDR3 is 16 amino acids long. From germline, CDR1 is SGHVS and CDR2 FQNEAQ. The CDR3 DNA reads as TGTGCCAGCACCGATTTCAGCCAGTTGGCGAACACTGAAGCTTTCTTT. This codes for CASTDFSQLANTEAFF.

Many counts were recorded for this clonotype. V gene TRBV5-1 combines with J gene TRBJ2-7; perhaps TRBD1 as D (6 bases). V lost 4 bases to trimming and J lost 3 bases, with 20 bases between them. CDR1 is SGHRS and CDR2 is YFSETQ in the germline V gene. The CDR3 length is 16 residues. The CDR3 DNA reads TGCGCCAGCAGCCATGGACAGCCCGTCGGCCGCTACGAGCAGTACTTC. The encoded protein is CASSHGQPVGRYEQYF.

This clonotype was seen repeatedly, ten times or more. The V call is TRBV20-1, the J call TRBJ2-2, with 8 bases identical to TRBD1. The CDR3 spans 16 residues. Looked up from germline, CDR1 is DFQATT and CDR2 is SNEGSKA (reference sequence). After removal of 5 bases from V and 6 bases from J, the junction contained 14 bases not matched to a gene. The CDR3: CSAPPHSTGVPGELFF. CDR3 DNA sequence: TGCAGTGCTCCACCTCATTCGACAGGGGTTCCCGGGGAGCTGTTTTTT.

This clonotype showed up many times. The gene calls are TRBV20-1 and TRBJ2-2, with TRBD2 identical over 8 bases. The CDR3 runs to 15 residues. Per germline, CDR1 DFQATT and CDR2 SNEGSKA (reference sequence). The V gene end was trimmed by 2 bases and the J gene end by 7 bases; junction bases not matched to a gene: 9. The CDR3 DNA is TGCAGTGCTAGAACCCAGCGGGGGAGGATCGGGGAGCTGTTTTTT. It specifies CSARTQRGRIGELFF.

This clonotype was counted many times. The chain links TRBV20-1 to TRBJ1-1; unclear D gene. The CDR3 is 13 amino acids. V dropped 3 bases and J dropped 1 base, with 9 bases sitting between them. CDR1 DFQATT and CDR2 SNEGSKA come from the germline V gene (reference sequence). Written as DNA, the CDR3 is TGCAGTGCTAGGTCCCAGAGGAACACTGAAGCTTTCTTT. As protein: CSARSQRNTEAFF.

This clonotype was detected many times. This chain connects TRBV2 to TRBJ2-7, with D maybe TRBD1 (6 bases). Germline V gene data show CDR1 as SNHLY and CDR2 as FYNNEI. This CDR3 has 14 residues. The V end lost 2 bases, the J end lost 3 bases, and 11 bases lay between the germline ends. The CDR3 bases are TGTGCCAGCAGTGAACAGGGGCAAGTCTACGAGCAGTACTTC. Protein sequence: CASSEQGQVYEQYF.

This clonotype was recorded at least ten times. The rearrangement uses TRBV7-8 and TRBJ2-5; D is uncertain. V shed 6 bases and J shed 0 bases, with 11 bases lying between them. Germline lookup yields CDR1 SGHVS and CDR2 FQNEAQ. This CDR3 is built from 14 residues. CDR3 coding DNA: TGTGCCAGCAGACAAAATACGTACCAAGAGACCCAGTACTTC. Its translation is CASRQNTYQETQYF.

This clonotype was found many times. V gene TRBV7-2 combines with J gene TRBJ2-7; D gene uncertain. Trimming took 1 base from V and 6 from J, leaving 10 bases between them. The CDR3 is made up of 13 amino acids. From germline, CDR1 is SGHTA and CDR2 FQGNSA. CDR3 sequence: CASSLEVGREQYF. The DNA for the CDR3 is TGTGCCAGCAGCTTAGAGGTAGGCCGCGAGCAGTACTTC.

This clonotype occurred many times. The rearrangement uses TRBV20-1 and TRBJ2-1, with TRBD2 identical over 12 bases. CDR3 length: 14 residues. CDR1 DFQATT and CDR2 SNEGSKA come from the germline V gene (reference sequence). With V trimmed by 6 bases and J by 6 bases, 6 bases remained unmatched. CDR3 residues: CSAQKTSGGNEQFF. CDR3 in DNA: TGCAGTGCCCAAAAGACTAGCGGGGGCAATGAGCAGTTCTTC.

This clonotype was counted at least ten times. This chain connects TRBV10-3 to TRBJ2-5; 11 positions agree with TRBD2. Germline loops: CDR1 ENHRY, CDR2 SYGVKD. With V trimmed by 2 bases and J by 3 bases, 2 bases remained unmatched. This CDR3 is 15 amino acids long. Here the CDR3 DNA reads TGTGCCATCAGTGAGGCTAGCGGGGGGAAAGAGACCCAGTACTTC. Translation: CAISEASGGKETQYF.

This clonotype was detected ten times or more. The gene calls are TRBV20-1 and TRBJ1-2, with TRBD1 as a possible D gene (6 bases). CDR1 is DFQATT, CDR2 SNEGSKA, per germline (reference sequence). Trimming cost V 5 bases and J 4 bases, with 17 bases left between them. The length of the CDR3 is 14 residues. The CDR3 is CSALGGPGLYGYTF. The CDR3 DNA follows: TGCAGTGCTCTCGGGGGGCCGGGACTCTATGGCTACACCTTC.